Below, one T cell receptor (beta chain) is given with its context. Its antigen is unknown. This sample was included in a study of blood T cells in healthy people across ages. Study-wide results and caveats: TCR beta diversity, measured per million T cells, fell in a roughly linear way with age.

CDR3 length: 14 residues. The V and J ends lost 7 bases and 5 bases respectively, with 17 bases between them. The use of a sample-barcoded 5' primer and a J-beta primer mix characterized a second PCR of roughly 6 to 11 cycles. MiXCR was run by TCRdb on the 5' RACE reads, yielding one entry per CDR3 protein. The table lists 250,000 to 300,000 distinct CDR3 sequences, roughly 27% of them singletons, with roughly 28% in the top ten. The rearrangement joins TRBV12-3 or TRBV12-4 to TRBJ2-5; D perhaps matches TRBD1 (6 bases). The sequence was collected from a woman in her seventies in good health. Sample: blood. Here the CDR3 DNA reads TGTGCCAGCACCCCAAGGGGGAATTGGGAGACCCAGTACTTC. This gives the protein CASTPRGNWETQYF.